A single sample gave rise to the 15 T cell receptor beta chains below, sequenced in a study of cytotoxic CD8 clonotypes in ibrutinib-treated CLL. Clones were read by immunoSEQ multiplex PCR, and TCRdb kept only the in-frame ones, dropping some. Here the sample spans some 63,000 clones, about nine tenths being singletons. The sample was PBMCs, taken after 12 months of ibrutinib treatment. Receptors originate from a human donor with chronic lymphocytic leukemia.

The chain carries TRBV4-2 and TRBJ2-1; no definite D call. Trimming removed 0 bases from V and 3 bases from J, with 15 bases in between. The CDR3 consists of 17 residues. Germline lookup yields CDR1 LGHNA and CDR2 YNFKEQ. CDR3 DNA: TGTGCCAGCAGCCAAGATTGGGTAGCAGGAGACTACAATGAGCAGTTCTTC. Residues: CASSQDWVAGDYNEQFF.

The V gene is TRBV29-1, the J gene TRBJ1-5; 8 bases map to TRBD1. The CDR3 covers 13 residues. Trimming cost V 6 bases and J 3 bases; bases outside gene matches: 4. Germline loops: CDR1 SQVTM, CDR2 ANQGSEA. In DNA form, the CDR3 reads TGCAGCGTCCGGACAGGGACCAATCAGCCCCAGCATTTT. It yields the protein CSVRTGTNQPQHF.

The chain recombines TRBV7-3 with TRBJ2-7, with D perhaps matching TRBD1 (5 bases). Germline V gene lookup returns CDR1 SGHTA and CDR2 FQGTGA. Trimming stripped 0 bases from V and 7 bases from J, with 10 bases between. There are 13 residues in the CDR3. The CDR3 protein is CASSLTSGREQYF. CDR3 sequence (DNA): TGTGCCAGCAGCTTAACCTCAGGGCGAGAGCAGTACTTC.

The genes are TRBV5-4 and TRBJ2-1, with 11 bases matching TRBD2. The CDR3 loop spans 17 amino acids. Germline V gene sequence: CDR1 SGHNT, CDR2 YYREEE (reference sequence). V dropped 4 bases and J dropped 8; count of bases not matched to a gene: 14. The CDR3 is CASSRTLIAGGGDEQFF. Written as DNA, the CDR3 is TGTGCCAGCAGCCGAACCTTAATAGCGGGAGGGGGTGATGAGCAGTTCTTC.

With regard to this clone: Mismatch with germline at one junction end may stem from a read error. The V gene is TRBV29-1, the J gene TRBJ2-2; either TRBD1 or TRBD2 may supply D (5 bases each). The CDR3 sequence is 13 residues long. Per germline, CDR1 SQVTM and CDR2 ANQGSEA. The CDR3 protein is CSVVGPNNGELFF. The CDR3 DNA sequence: TGCAGCGTGGTGGGACCGAACAACGGGGAGCTGTTTTTT.

The chain employs TRBV28 and TRBJ1-5, with D possibly being TRBD1 (6 bases). Germline lookup yields CDR1 MDHEN and CDR2 SYDVKM. The CDR3 contains 15 residues. V was clipped by 7 bases and J by 3 bases, with 16 bases between them. The CDR3 region is CASTERGRLNQPQHF. In DNA form, the CDR3 reads TGTGCCAGCACCGAGCGGGGGCGACTCAATCAGCCCCAGCATTTT.

This chain uses TRBV5-1 with TRBJ2-7; 7 bases match TRBD1. Germline assignment: CDR1 SGHRS and CDR2 YFSETQ. V lost 2 bases, J lost 6 bases, and 8 bases stayed unmatched. The CDR3 consists of 14 residues. The CDR3 protein is CASSLTGQTREQYF. The CDR3 nucleotides read TGCGCCAGCAGCTTAACGGGACAGACACGCGAGCAGTACTTC.

Only one count was recorded for this clone. This chain connects TRBV28 to TRBJ1-1; 7 nucleotides match TRBD1. The V gene end was trimmed by 6 bases and the J gene end by 1 base; junction bases not matched to a gene: 14. Germline loops: CDR1 MDHEN, CDR2 SYDVKM. CDR3 length: 17 amino acids. CDR3 sequence (DNA): TGTGCCAGCAGGGCTCCAGGGGGTCCCCGGTGGAACACTGAAGCTTTCTTT. Translating it yields CASRAPGGPRWNTEAFF.

In this sample, this clone turned up once. This chain links TRBV4-1 with TRBJ2-1, with TRBD2 matching over 10 bases. This CDR3 region has 15 residues. V lost 3 bases, J lost 6 bases, and 5 bases stayed unmatched. Germline-derived CDR1 and CDR2 are MGHRA and YSYEKL. The CDR3 DNA reads as TGCGCCAGCAGCCACAATAGCGGGAGGTCCAATGAGCAGTTCTTC. This codes for CASSHNSGRSNEQFF.

The J gene is TRBJ2-3, the V gene TRBV9; D perhaps matches TRBD2 (5 bases). The CDR3 covers 16 residues. Trimming stripped 4 bases from V and 5 bases from J, with 20 bases between. Germline V gives CDR1 SGDLS, CDR2 YYNGEE. The CDR3 bases are TGTGCCAGCAGCCGCCCCGGGGTGATCTTTAAAGATACGCAGTATTTT. It is translated as CASSRPGVIFKDTQYF.

The chain carries TRBV5-1 and TRBJ2-1; D possibly corresponds to TRBD2 (5 bases). The germline CDR1 and CDR2 sequences are SGHRS and YFSETQ. The CDR3 length is 12 residues. V shed 2 bases and J shed 9 bases, with 9 bases lying between them. The CDR3 bases are TGCGCCAGCAGCTTCGGGGTGGGTGAGCAGTTCTTC. Its translation: CASSFGVGEQFF.

This sequence joins TRBV29-1 and TRBJ1-3; maybe TRBD1 (5 bases). V was clipped by 3 bases and J by 2 bases, with 11 bases between them. The CDR3 is 14 amino acids. The germline CDR1 and CDR2 sequences are SQVTM and ANQGSEA. CDR3 in DNA: TGCAGCGTTGATAGTATAGGGGCTGGAAACACCATATATTTT. Its protein is CSVDSIGAGNTIYF.

The chain combines TRBV7-2 with TRBJ1-2, with a tentative D call TRBD1 (6 bases). V shed 2 bases and J shed 10 bases, with 14 bases lying between them. Germline values: CDR1 SGHTA, CDR2 FQGNSA. The CDR3 runs 13 residues. The CDR3 protein is CASSLYYDRPYTF. The DNA of the CDR3 is TGTGCCAGCAGCTTATACTACGACAGGCCCTACACCTTC.

This chain joins TRBV10-1 and TRBJ2-7, with D perhaps TRBD1 (6 bases). CDR1 WNHNN and CDR2 SYGVQD come from the germline V gene (reference sequence). V shed 8 bases and J shed 2 bases, with 19 bases lying between them. CDR3 length: 15 residues. The CDR3 DNA follows: TGCGCCAGCCGTCACAGGGTGGGTACCGCCTACGAGCAGTACTTC. Translating it yields CASRHRVGTAYEQYF.

Worth noting for this clone: The junction departs from the called germline gene at one end, perhaps through a read error. The chain joins TRBV5-1 to TRBJ2-1; TRBD1 is a possible D gene (6 bases). The CDR3 consists of 16 residues. Germline CDR1 SGHRS, CDR2 YFSETQ. CDR3 sequence reads: CASTLVAGASSNEQFF. DNA for the CDR3: TGCGCCAGCACCTTGGTGGCAGGGGCCTCTTCCAATGAGCAGTTCTTC.